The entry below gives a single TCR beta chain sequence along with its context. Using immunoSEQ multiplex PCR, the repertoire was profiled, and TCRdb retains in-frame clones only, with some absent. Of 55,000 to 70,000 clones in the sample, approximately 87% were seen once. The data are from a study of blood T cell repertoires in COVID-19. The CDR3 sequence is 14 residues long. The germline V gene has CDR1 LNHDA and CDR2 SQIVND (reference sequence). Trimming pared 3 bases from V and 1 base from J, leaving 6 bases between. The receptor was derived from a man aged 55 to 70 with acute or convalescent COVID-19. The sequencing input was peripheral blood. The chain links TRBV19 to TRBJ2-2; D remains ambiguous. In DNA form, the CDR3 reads TGTGCCAGTAGTATGCCAGTGAACACCGGGGAGCTGTTTTTT. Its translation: CASSMPVNTGELFF. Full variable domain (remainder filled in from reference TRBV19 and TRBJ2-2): DGGITQSPKYLFRKEGQNVTLSCEQNLNHDAMYWYRQDPGQGLRLIYYSQIVNDFQKGDIAEGYSVSREKKESFPLTVTSAQKNPTAFYLCASSMPVNTGELFFGEGSRLTVL.